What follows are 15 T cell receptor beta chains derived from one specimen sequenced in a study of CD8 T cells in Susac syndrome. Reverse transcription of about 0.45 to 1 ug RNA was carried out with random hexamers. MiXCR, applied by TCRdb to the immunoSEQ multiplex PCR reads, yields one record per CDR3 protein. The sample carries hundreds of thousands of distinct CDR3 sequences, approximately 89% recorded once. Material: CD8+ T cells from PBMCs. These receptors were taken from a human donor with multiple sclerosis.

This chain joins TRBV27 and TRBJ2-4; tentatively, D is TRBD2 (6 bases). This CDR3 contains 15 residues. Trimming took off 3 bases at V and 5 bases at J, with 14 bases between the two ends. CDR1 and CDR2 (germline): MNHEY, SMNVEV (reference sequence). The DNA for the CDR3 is TGTGCCAGCAGTTTTACCCTGGGAGGCGAAAACATTCAGTACTTC. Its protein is CASSFTLGGENIQYF.

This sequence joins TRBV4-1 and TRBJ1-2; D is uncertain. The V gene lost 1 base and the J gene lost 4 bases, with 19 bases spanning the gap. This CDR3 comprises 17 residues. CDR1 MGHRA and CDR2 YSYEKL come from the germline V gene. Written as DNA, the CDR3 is TGCGCCAGCAGCCAAGTGATGGGGAGCCCTGGTGCCTATGGCTACACCTTC. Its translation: CASSQVMGSPGAYGYTF.

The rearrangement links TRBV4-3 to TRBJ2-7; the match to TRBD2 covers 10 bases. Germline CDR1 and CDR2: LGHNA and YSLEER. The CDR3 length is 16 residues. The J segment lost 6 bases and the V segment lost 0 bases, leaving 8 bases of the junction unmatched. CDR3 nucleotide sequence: TGCGCCAGCAGCCAAGATAGGAGGCTAGCGGGAGTCGAGCAGTACTTC. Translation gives CASSQDRRLAGVEQYF.

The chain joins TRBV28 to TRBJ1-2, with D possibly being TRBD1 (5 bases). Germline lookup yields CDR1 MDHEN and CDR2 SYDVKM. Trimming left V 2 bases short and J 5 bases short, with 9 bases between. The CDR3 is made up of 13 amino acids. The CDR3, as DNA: TGTGCCAGCAGTTTACCCAGGGAGTATGGCTACACCTTC. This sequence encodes CASSLPREYGYTF.

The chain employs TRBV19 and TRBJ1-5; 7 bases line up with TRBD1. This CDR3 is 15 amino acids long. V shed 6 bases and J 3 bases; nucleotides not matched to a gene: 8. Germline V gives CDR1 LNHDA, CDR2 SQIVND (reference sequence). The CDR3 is CASRRGPGTNQPQHF. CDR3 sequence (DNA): TGTGCCAGTAGAAGGGGGCCAGGGACCAATCAGCCCCAGCATTTT.

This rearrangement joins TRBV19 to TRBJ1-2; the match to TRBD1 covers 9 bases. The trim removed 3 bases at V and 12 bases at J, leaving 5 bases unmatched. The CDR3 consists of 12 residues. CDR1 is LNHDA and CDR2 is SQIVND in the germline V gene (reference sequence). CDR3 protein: CASSMGTGLHTF. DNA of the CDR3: TGTGCCAGTAGTATGGGGACAGGGCTGCACACCTTC.

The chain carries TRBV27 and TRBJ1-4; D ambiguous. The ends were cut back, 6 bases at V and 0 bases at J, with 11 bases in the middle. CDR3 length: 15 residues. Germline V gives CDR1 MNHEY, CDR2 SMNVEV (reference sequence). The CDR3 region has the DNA TGTGCCAGCAGGGGAAACCCTCCAACTAATGAAAAACTGTTTTTT. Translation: CASRGNPPTNEKLFF.

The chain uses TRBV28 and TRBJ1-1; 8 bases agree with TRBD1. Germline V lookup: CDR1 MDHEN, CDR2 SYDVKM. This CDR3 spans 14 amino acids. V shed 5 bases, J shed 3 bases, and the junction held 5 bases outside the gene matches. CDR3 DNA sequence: TGTGCCAGCAGTCCCCGGACAGGGCACACTGAAGCTTTCTTT. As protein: CASSPRTGHTEAFF.

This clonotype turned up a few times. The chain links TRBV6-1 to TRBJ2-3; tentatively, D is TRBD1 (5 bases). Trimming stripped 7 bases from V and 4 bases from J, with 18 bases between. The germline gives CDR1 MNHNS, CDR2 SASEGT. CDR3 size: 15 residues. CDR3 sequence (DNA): TGTGCCAGCATTTCCGGACCAGGGCTGGCAGATACGCAGTATTTT. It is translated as CASISGPGLADTQYF.

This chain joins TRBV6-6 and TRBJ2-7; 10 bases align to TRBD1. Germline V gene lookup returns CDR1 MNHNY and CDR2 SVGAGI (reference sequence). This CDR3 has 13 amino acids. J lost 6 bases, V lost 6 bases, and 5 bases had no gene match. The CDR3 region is CASRGTGVSEQYF. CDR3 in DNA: TGTGCCAGCAGGGGGACAGGGGTCAGCGAGCAGTACTTC.

The DNA of the CDR3 is TGCGCCAGCAGCCAAGACCTGTCAGGGACAGGGGGCTACACCTTC. Its protein product is CASSQDLSGTGGYTF. V usage is TRBV4-3 and J usage is TRBJ1-2; 9 bases are shared with TRBD1. The CDR3 covers 15 residues. Per germline, CDR1 LGHNA and CDR2 YSLEER. The V segment lost 0 bases and the J segment 8 bases; nucleotides outside the gene matches: 7.

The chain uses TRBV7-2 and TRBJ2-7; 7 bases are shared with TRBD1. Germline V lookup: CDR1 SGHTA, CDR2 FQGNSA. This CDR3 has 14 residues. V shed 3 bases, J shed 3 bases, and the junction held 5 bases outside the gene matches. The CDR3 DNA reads TGTGCCAGCAGCTTGCAGGGGGTCGACTACGAGCAGTACTTC. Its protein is CASSLQGVDYEQYF. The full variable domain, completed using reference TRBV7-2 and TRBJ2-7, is GAGVSQSPSNKVTEKGKDVELRCDPISGHTALYWYRQSLGQGLEFLIYFQGNSAPDKSGLPSDRFSAERTGGSVSTLTIQRTQQEDSAVYLCASSLQGVDYEQYFGPGTRLTVT.

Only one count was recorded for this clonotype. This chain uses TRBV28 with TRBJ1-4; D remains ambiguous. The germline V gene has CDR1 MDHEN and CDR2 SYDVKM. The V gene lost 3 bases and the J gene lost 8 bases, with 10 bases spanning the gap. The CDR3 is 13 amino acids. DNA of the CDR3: TGTGCCAGCAGTTTGGGGTGGACCGAAAAACTGTTTTTT. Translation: CASSLGWTEKLFF.

In DNA form, the CDR3 reads TGTGCCTGGAGCAGCCGGGGTAGCAATCAGCCCCAGCATTTT. Encoded protein: CAWSSRGSNQPQHF. The gene calls are TRBV30 and TRBJ1-5; no clear D. CDR3 length equals 14 residues. Germline CDR1 is GTSNPN and CDR2 is SVGIG (reference sequence). Trimming left V 3 bases short and J 0 bases short, with 9 bases between.

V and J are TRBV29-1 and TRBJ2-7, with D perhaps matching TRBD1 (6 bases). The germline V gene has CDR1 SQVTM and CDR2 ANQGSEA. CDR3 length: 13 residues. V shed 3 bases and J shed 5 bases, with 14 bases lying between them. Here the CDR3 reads CSVDGTNGNEQYF. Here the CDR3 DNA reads TGCAGCGTTGACGGGACAAACGGCAACGAGCAGTACTTC.